This T cell receptor beta chain appears in the sequencing data of a study of cytomegalovirus exposure and HLA in healthy donors. Comment on this clone: Its antigen is not known.

The study ran its PCR with 60 Vbeta and 13 Jbeta primers. Measured with immunoSEQ multiplex PCR; TCRdb has only the in-frame clones, and not every one. The sample includes roughly 130,000 clones, over 70% of them seen just once. General observations from the study: Follow-up analysis found HLA locus-dependent TCR association rates, highest for DRB1 and lowest for HLA-C.

The sequence came from a woman aged 40 to 50 in good health and CMV-seropositive. Sequencing was done on a sample of PBMCs.

The CDR3 protein is CASSVRGRVNEQFF. As DNA, the CDR3 is TGTGCCAGCAGTGTAAGAGGGAGGGTCAATGAGCAGTTCTTC. The chain uses TRBV2 and TRBJ2-1; 7 bases are a match to TRBD2. Germline V gives CDR1 SNHLY, CDR2 FYNNEI. The CDR3 is 14 amino acids. The ends lost 4 bases at V and 6 bases at J; junction bases unmatched: 6.